This T cell receptor (beta chain) was obtained from a study of vaccination and CD4 T cells after COVID-19. Regarding time point: late sampling 161 to 241 days after vaccination in three convalescent patients. The treatment here: 10-day PBMC culture with coronavirus spike peptide pools or control peptides (ViraFEST assay). Points on this clonotype: Its antigen is unidentified.

V lost 3 bases and J 4 bases, leaving 14 bases between the germline ends. CDR3 length: 15 amino acids. Germline V gene lookup returns CDR1 MDHEN and CDR2 SYDVKM. The Oncomine TCR Beta short-read assay was what sequenced the DNA obtained from cultured CD4+ T cells. In TCRdb, the PCR reads were re-called with MiXCR into one record per CDR3 protein. The sample gives approximately 23,000 distinct CDR3 sequences, around two fifths of which show up once; roughly 5.6% is in the top ten. The genes are TRBV28 and TRBJ2-3, with D perhaps TRBD1 (6 bases). This receptor was taken from a human donor who had recovered from COVID-19. The material was CD4+ T cells from blood, cultured in vitro, obtained about 7 months after SARS-CoV-2 vaccination. The CDR3 region is CASSLVGRGADTQYF. As DNA, the CDR3 is TGTGCCAGCAGTTTGGTAGGCAGGGGAGCAGATACGCAGTATTTT.